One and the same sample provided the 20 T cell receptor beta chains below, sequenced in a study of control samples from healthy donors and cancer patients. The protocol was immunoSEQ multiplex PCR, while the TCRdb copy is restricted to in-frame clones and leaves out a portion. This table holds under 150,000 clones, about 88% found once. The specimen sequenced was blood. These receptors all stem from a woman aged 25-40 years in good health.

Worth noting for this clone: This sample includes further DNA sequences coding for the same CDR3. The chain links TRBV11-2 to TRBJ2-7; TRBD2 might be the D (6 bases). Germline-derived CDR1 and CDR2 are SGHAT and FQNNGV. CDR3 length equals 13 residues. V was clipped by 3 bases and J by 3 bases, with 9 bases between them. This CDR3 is CASSFGSGYEQYF. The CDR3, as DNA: TGTGCCAGCAGCTTTGGTAGCGGCTACGAGCAGTACTTC.

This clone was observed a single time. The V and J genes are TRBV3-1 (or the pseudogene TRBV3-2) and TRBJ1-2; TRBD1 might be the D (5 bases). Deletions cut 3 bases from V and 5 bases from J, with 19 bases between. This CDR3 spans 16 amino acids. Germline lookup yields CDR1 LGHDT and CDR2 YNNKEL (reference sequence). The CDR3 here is CASSQAALSTGYGYTF. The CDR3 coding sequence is TGTGCCAGCAGCCAGGCGGCTCTCAGCACAGGATATGGCTACACCTTC.

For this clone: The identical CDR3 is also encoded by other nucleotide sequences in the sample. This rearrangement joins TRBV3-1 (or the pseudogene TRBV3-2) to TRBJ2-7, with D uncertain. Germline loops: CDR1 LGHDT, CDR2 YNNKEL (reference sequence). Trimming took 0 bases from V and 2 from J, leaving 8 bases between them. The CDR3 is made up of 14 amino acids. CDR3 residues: CASSQEVFPYEQYF. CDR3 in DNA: TGTGCCAGCAGCCAAGAAGTGTTCCCCTACGAGCAGTACTTC.

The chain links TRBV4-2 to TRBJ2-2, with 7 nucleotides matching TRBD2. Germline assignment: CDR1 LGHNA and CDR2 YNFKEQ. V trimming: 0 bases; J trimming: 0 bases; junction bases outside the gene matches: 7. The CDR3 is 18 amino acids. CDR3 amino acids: CASSQDNGLAANTGELFF. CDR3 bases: TGTGCCAGCAGCCAAGATAATGGGCTAGCGGCGAACACCGGGGAGCTGTTTTTT.

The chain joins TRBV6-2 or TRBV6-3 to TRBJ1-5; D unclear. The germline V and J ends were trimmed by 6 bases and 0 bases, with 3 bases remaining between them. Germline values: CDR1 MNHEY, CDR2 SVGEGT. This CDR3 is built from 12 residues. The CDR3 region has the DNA TGTGCCAGCAGCACTAGCAATCAGCCCCAGCATTTT. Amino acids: CASSTSNQPQHF.

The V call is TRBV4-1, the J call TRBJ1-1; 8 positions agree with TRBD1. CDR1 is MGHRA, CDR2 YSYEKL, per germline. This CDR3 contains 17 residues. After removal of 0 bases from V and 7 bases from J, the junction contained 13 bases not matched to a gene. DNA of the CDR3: TGCGCCAGCAGCCAAGAATTTCCAGGGGGCCGTGGGGATGAAGCTTTCTTT. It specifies CASSQEFPGGRGDEAFF.

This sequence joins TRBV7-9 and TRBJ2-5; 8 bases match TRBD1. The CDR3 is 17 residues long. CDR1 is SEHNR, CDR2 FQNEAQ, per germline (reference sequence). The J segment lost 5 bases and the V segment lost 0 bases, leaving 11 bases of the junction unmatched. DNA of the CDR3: TGTGCCAGCAGCTTAGCTGGACAGGGTTCCCCCTTTGAGACCCAGTACTTC. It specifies CASSLAGQGSPFETQYF.

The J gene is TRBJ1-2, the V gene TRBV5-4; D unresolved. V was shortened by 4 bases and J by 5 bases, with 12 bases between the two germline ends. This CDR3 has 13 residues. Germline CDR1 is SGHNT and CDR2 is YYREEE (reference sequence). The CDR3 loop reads CASSLGQQYGYTF. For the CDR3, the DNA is TGTGCCAGCAGCCTCGGGCAGCAATATGGCTACACCTTC.

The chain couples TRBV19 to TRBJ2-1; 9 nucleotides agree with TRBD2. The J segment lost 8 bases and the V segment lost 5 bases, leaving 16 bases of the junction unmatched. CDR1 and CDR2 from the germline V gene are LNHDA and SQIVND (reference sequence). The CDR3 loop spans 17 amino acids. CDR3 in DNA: TGTGCCAGTAGTCCTGGTTTTAGCGGGAGTTGGCTTGATGAGCAGTTCTTC. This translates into CASSPGFSGSWLDEQFF.

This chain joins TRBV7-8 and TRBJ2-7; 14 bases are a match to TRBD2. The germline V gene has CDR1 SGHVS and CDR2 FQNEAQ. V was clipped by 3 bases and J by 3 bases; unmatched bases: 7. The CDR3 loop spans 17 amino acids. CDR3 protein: CASSFVGTSGSSYEQYF. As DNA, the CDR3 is TGTGCCAGCAGCTTCGTTGGGACTAGCGGGAGTAGCTACGAGCAGTACTTC. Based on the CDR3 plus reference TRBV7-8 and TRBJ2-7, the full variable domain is GAGVSQSPRYKVAKRGQDVALRCDPISGHVSLFWYQQALGQGPEFLTYFQNEAQLDKSGLPSDRFFAERPEGSVSTLKIQRTQQEDSAVYLCASSFVGTSGSSYEQYFGPGTRLTVT.

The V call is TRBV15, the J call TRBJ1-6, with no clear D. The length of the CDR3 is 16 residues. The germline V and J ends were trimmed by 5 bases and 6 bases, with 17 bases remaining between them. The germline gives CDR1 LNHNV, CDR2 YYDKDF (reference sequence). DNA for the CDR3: TGTGCCACCAGCGAGGAGAGCTCACAGATTAATTCACCCCTCCACTTT. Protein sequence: CATSEESSQINSPLHF.

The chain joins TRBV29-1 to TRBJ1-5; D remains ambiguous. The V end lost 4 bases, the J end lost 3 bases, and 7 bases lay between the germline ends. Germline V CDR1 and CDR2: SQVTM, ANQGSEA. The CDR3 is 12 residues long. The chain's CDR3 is CSVGHANQPQHF. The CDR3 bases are TGCAGCGTTGGACACGCCAATCAGCCCCAGCATTTT.

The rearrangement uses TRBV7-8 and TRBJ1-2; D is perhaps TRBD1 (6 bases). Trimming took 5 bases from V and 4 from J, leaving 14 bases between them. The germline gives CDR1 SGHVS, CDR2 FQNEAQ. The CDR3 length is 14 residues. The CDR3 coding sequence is TGTGCCAGCAGCGAGGGAGGGGGGGCCTATGGCTACACCTTC. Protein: CASSEGGGAYGYTF.

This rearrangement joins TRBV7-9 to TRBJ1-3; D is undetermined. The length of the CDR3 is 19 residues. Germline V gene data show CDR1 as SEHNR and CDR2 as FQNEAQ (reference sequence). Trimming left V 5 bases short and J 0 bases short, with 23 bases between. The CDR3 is CASSQTRAQALSSGNTIYF. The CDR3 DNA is TGTGCCAGCAGCCAGACGAGGGCTCAGGCTTTAAGCTCTGGAAACACCATATATTTT.

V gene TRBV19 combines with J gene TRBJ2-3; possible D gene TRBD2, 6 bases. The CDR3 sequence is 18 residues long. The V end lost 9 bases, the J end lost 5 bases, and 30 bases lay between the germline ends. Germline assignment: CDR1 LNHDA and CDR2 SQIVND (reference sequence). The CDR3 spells CASSDNFGAGRVRDTQYF. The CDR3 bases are TGTGCCAGCAGTGATAACTTTGGGGCGGGAAGGGTTCGAGATACGCAGTATTTT.

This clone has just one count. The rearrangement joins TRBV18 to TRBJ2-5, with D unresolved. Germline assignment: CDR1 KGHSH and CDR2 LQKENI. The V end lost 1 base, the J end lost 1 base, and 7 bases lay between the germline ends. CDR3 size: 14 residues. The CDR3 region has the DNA TGTGCCAGCTCACCACAGAGACCCCAAGAGACCCAGTACTTC. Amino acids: CASSPQRPQETQYF.

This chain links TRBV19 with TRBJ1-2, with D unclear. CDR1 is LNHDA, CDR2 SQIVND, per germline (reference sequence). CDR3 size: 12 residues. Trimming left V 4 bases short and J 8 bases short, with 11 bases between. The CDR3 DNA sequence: TGTGCCAGTAGTACTCGGACGAGGGGCTACACCTTC. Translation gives CASSTRTRGYTF.

The CDR3 region has the DNA TGTGCCTGGAGTCGCTTCACCGGGGAGCTGTTTTTT. It codes for CAWSRFTGELFF. The gene calls are TRBV30 and TRBJ2-2; D is ambiguous. V was clipped by 2 bases and J by 4 bases, with 5 bases between them. CDR1 is GTSNPN, CDR2 SVGIG, per germline (reference sequence). The CDR3 is 12 amino acids.

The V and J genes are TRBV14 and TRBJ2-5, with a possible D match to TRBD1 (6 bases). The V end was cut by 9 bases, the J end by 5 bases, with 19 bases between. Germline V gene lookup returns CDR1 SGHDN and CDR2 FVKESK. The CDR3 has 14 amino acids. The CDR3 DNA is TGTGCCAGTTCAGGGGCAGGGCCTTGGGAGACCCAGTACTTC. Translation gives CASSGAGPWETQYF.

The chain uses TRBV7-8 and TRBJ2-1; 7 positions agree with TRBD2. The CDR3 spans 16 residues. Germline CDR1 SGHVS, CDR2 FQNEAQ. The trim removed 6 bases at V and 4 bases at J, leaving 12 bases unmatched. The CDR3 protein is CASRSPGAGVYNEQFF. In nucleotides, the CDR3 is TGTGCCAGCAGGTCGCCCGGGGCGGGGGTATACAATGAGCAGTTCTTC.